The entry that follows covers one TCR beta chain sequence. The sample is drawn from a study of blood T cell repertoires in COVID-19. At the level of the study: The cDNA or gDNA used as material had been derived from T cells, B-cell-depleted T cells, or PBMCs.

Per the original methods: Amplifying reference gene primers gave estimates of nucleated cell counts. TCRdb's table, derived via immunoSEQ multiplex PCR, lists solely in-frame clones and lacks some. The V and J calls and clone size were taken over from that table, and D and trimming were inferred from the DNA. The table lists nearly 65,000 clones, roughly 80% of them singletons. The sequence derives from a human donor in a cohort sampled during active COVID-19. The material sequenced was peripheral blood.

CDR3 protein: CASSLDLGEVYNEQFF. The CDR3 DNA follows: TGTGCCAGCAGCTTAGACTTGGGAGAGGTGTACAATGAGCAGTTCTTC. The chain employs TRBV7-8 and TRBJ2-1; possible D gene TRBD2, 5 bases. The CDR3 totals 16 residues. Trimming stripped 1 base from V and 4 bases from J, with 14 bases between. CDR1 and CDR2 (germline): SGHVS, FQNEAQ. The variable domain in full, completed from reference TRBV7-8 and TRBJ2-1, reads GAGVSQSPRYKVAKRGQDVALRCDPISGHVSLFWYQQALGQGPEFLTYFQNEAQLDKSGLPSDRFFAERPEGSVSTLKIQRTQQEDSAVYLCASSLDLGEVYNEQFFGPGTRLTVL.